This TCR beta chain is drawn from a study of OX40 agonist ivuxolimab in advanced cancers. Study-wide findings and caveats: The authors did not determine the antigen specificity of the expanded peripheral T cells.

Method: immunoSEQ multiplex PCR; TCRdb's copy keeps in-frame clones and lacks some. Of about 77,000 clones in the sample, about nine tenths were seen once. Blood draws occurred at baseline, cycle 4 day 1, and cycle 7 day 1. The V and J ends lost 0 bases and 5 bases respectively, with 11 bases between them. Germline V gene sequence: CDR1 LNHNV, CDR2 YYDKDF (reference sequence). The CDR3 runs 14 residues. On this clone: The antigen remains unidentified.

The chain has TRBV15 and TRBJ2-7, with no clear D. The sequencing used CD4+ or CD8+ T cells sorted from blood, collected in a trial of the OX40 agonist ivuxolimab. The TCR was taken from an adult with an advanced solid tumor such as melanoma, head and neck, liver or kidney cancer. This chain's CDR3 is CATSRDLRRHEQYF. As DNA, the CDR3 is TGTGCCACCAGCAGAGATCTAAGGAGACACGAGCAGTACTTC. Variable domain in full (rest from reference TRBV15 and TRBJ2-7): DAMVIQNPRYQVTQFGKPVTLSCSQTLNHNVMYWYQQKSSQAPKLLFHYYDKDFNNEADTPDNFQSRRPNTSFCFLDIRSPGLGDTAMYLCATSRDLRRHEQYFGPGTRLTVT.